These 26 T cell receptor beta chains originate from one sample sequenced in a study of blood T cells in healthy people across ages. The use of a sample-barcoded 5' primer and a J-beta primer mix characterized a second PCR of roughly 7 to 11 cycles. TCRdb reprocessed the 5' RACE reads via MiXCR and lists one record per CDR3 protein. Of about a million distinct CDR3 sequences listed, around 46% are singletons. Sequenced material: blood. Every receptor here comes from a man aged 25 to 40 in good health.

This chain joins TRBV15 and TRBJ1-1; possibly TRBD1 for D (5 bases). The CDR3 totals 13 residues. V lost 0 bases, J lost 5 bases, and 7 bases lay in between. Germline V gene sequence: CDR1 LNHNV, CDR2 YYDKDF (reference sequence). The CDR3 loop reads CATSRDWGTEAFF. As DNA, the CDR3 is TGTGCCACCAGCAGAGATTGGGGGACTGAAGCTTTCTTT.

The chain joins TRBV13 to TRBJ2-3, with 9 bases that match TRBD1. Germline assignment: CDR1 PRHDT and CDR2 FYEKMQ (reference sequence). The CDR3 is made up of 17 amino acids. J lost 5 bases, V lost 2 bases, and 11 bases had no gene match. In nucleotides, the CDR3 is TGTGCCAGCAGCTTACATGGGACAGGGACCGACCTAGATACGCAGTATTTT. Translated: CASSLHGTGTDLDTQYF.

The chain combines TRBV6-6 with TRBJ2-4; D gene ambiguous. Germline values: CDR1 MNHNY, CDR2 SVGAGI (reference sequence). Trimming removed 6 bases at V and 5 bases at J, with 14 bases between. The CDR3 runs to 14 residues. The CDR3 loop is CASRPTVQENIQYF. The DNA of the CDR3 is TGTGCCAGCAGACCCACAGTTCAGGAAAACATTCAGTACTTC.

This clonotype appeared a single time. The rearrangement joins TRBV7-2 to TRBJ2-1; TRBD2 matches at 14 bases. The J segment lost 8 bases and the V segment lost 2 bases, leaving 8 bases of the junction unmatched. The CDR3 sequence is 17 residues long. Looked up from germline, CDR1 is SGHTA and CDR2 is FQGNSA. This CDR3 reads CASSLTSTSGGGYEQFF. The CDR3 bases are TGTGCCAGCAGCTTAACTTCGACTAGCGGGGGGGGTTATGAGCAGTTCTTC. Combining the CDR3 with reference TRBV7-2 and TRBJ2-1 gives the whole variable domain GAGVSQSPSNKVTEKGKDVELRCDPISGHTALYWYRQSLGQGLEFLIYFQGNSAPDKSGLPSDRFSAERTGGSVSTLTIQRTQQEDSAVYLCASSLTSTSGGGYEQFFGPGTRLTVL.

This clonotype came up a few times. J is TRBJ2-7 and V is TRBV6-1; 13 nucleotides match TRBD2. Losses at the gene ends were 8 bases for V and 2 bases for J; bases not matched to a gene: 12. This CDR3 region has 17 residues. The germline CDR1 and CDR2 sequences are MNHNS and SASEGT. In DNA form, the CDR3 reads TGTGCCAGCGCGCGGGGACTAGCGGGGAATTTACCCTACGAGCAGTACTTC. Encoded protein: CASARGLAGNLPYEQYF.

This clonotype came up a few times. V usage is TRBV4-2 and J usage is TRBJ1-2; TRBD1 matches 8 bases. The CDR3 loop spans 15 amino acids. Germline V gives CDR1 LGHNA, CDR2 YNFKEQ. V was pared by 1 base and J by 2 bases, with 3 bases of the junction left unmatched. CDR3 sequence (DNA): TGTGCCAGCAGCCAAGCGGGGGACAGGAACTATGGCTACACCTTC. Translated, it gives CASSQAGDRNYGYTF.

The chain links TRBV27 to TRBJ2-7; D is ambiguous. The length of the CDR3 is 13 residues. Germline CDR1 reads MNHEY; CDR2 reads SMNVEV (reference sequence). V gave up 2 bases and J gave up 6 bases, with 11 bases separating them. Written as DNA, the CDR3 is TGTGCCAGCAGTTTAGCGTCTGCGCTCGAGCAGTACTTC. As protein: CASSLASALEQYF.

J is TRBJ2-2 and V is TRBV20-1; 9 bases fit TRBD1. Germline loops: CDR1 DFQATT, CDR2 SNEGSKA (reference sequence). V was pared by 1 base and J by 7 bases, with 7 bases of the junction left unmatched. This CDR3 has 15 amino acids. CDR3 in amino acids: CSARGGDRDHGELFF. The CDR3 DNA reads as TGCAGTGCTAGAGGGGGGGACAGGGATCACGGGGAGCTGTTTTTT.

The chain joins TRBV9 to TRBJ1-6, with unresolved D. V shed 3 bases and J shed 8 bases, with 12 bases lying between them. The CDR3 contains 14 residues. CDR1 is SGDLS, CDR2 YYNGEE, per germline. The CDR3 reads CASSGSRTYSPLHF. CDR3 bases: TGTGCCAGCAGCGGCAGCCGCACCTATTCACCCCTCCACTTT.

The chain carries TRBV20-1 and TRBJ1-5, with 7 bases fitting TRBD1. V lost 5 bases, J lost 11 bases, and 18 bases stayed unmatched. The CDR3 loop spans 15 amino acids. Per the germline V gene, CDR1 is DFQATT and CDR2 is SNEGSKA (reference sequence). In nucleotides, the CDR3 is TGCAGTGCTGTTGAGGCCGGGACAGCACTTCGTGCCCAGCATTTT. Amino acids: CSAVEAGTALRAQHF.

This chain connects TRBV2 to TRBJ1-2; weak D call: TRBD1 (6 bases). The CDR3 length is 18 residues. The germline CDR1 and CDR2 sequences are SNHLY and FYNNEI. The ends were cut back, 0 bases at V and 7 bases at J, with 24 bases in the middle. CDR3 residues: CASSEAKRRGRAALGYTF. The DNA of the CDR3 is TGTGCCAGCAGTGAAGCAAAGCGCAGGGGACGGGCGGCTCTTGGCTACACCTTC.

The V call is TRBV9, the J call TRBJ2-6; D perhaps matches TRBD1 (6 bases). Per the germline V gene, CDR1 is SGDLS and CDR2 is YYNGEE. The length of the CDR3 is 17 residues. V lost 0 bases and J 0 bases, leaving 10 bases between the germline ends. The CDR3: CASSVEQGPSGANVLTF. DNA for the CDR3: TGTGCCAGCAGCGTAGAACAGGGTCCCTCTGGGGCCAACGTCCTGACTTTC.

The rearrangement joins TRBV12-3 or TRBV12-4 to TRBJ2-2; D unresolved. The CDR3 runs 12 residues. Trimming removed 6 bases at V and 5 bases at J, with 7 bases between. CDR3 amino acids: CASRVPTGELFF. The CDR3 bases are TGTGCCAGCAGAGTTCCAACCGGGGAGCTGTTTTTT.

The chain combines TRBV7-9 with TRBJ2-7, with no clear D. The CDR3 has 15 amino acids. The V end lost 5 bases, the J end lost 2 bases, and 16 bases lay between the germline ends. Germline V gene sequence: CDR1 SEHNR, CDR2 FQNEAQ (reference sequence). The CDR3 sequence is CASSIIIGEPYEQYF. The CDR3 DNA follows: TGTGCCAGCAGCATAATAATAGGTGAACCCTACGAGCAGTACTTC. The full variable domain, rest sourced from reference TRBV7-9 and TRBJ2-7, is DTGVSQNPRHKITKRGQNVTFRCDPISEHNRLYWYRQTLGQGPEFLTYFQNEAQLEKSRLLSDRFSAERPKGSFSTLEIQRTEQGDSAMYLCASSIIIGEPYEQYFGPGTRLTVT.

This clonotype occurred a few times. In DNA, the CDR3 is TGCAGTGCTAGAAGGACAGGGGCTAACTATGGCTACACCTTC. Its protein is CSARRTGANYGYTF. This chain connects TRBV20-1 to TRBJ1-2; 9 bases agree with TRBD1. The CDR3 runs 14 residues. Germline assignment: CDR1 DFQATT and CDR2 SNEGSKA (reference sequence). Losses at the gene ends were 2 bases for V and 0 bases for J; bases not matched to a gene: 1.

This chain uses TRBV12-3 or TRBV12-4 with TRBJ1-4; 9 bases fit TRBD1. Unmatched junction bases numbered 7, after V lost 4 bases and J lost 7 bases. The CDR3 runs to 15 residues. The CDR3 DNA reads as TGTGCCAGCAGTTCCACCGGGACAGGGTCTGAAAAACTGTTTTTT. Translating gives CASSSTGTGSEKLFF.

Comment on this clonotype: At one boundary the junction diverges from the germline segment, which might be a read error. The chain employs TRBV6-1 and TRBJ1-4; D remains unclear. The CDR3 totals 12 residues. Germline V CDR1 and CDR2: MNHNS, SASEGT. CDR3 sequence reads: CPSSGSSIGLFF. The DNA for the CDR3 is TGTCCCAGCAGTGGGTCTTCAATTGGACTGTTTTTT.

This clonotype occurred a few times. The chain combines TRBV7-9 with TRBJ2-7; possible D gene TRBD1, 6 bases. With 3 bases removed from V and 3 bases from J, the gap between germline ends came to 15 bases. Per the germline V gene, CDR1 is SEHNR and CDR2 is FQNEAQ (reference sequence). The CDR3 length is 15 residues. DNA for the CDR3: TGTGCCAGCAGCTTGTATCCGGACAGTGACTACGAGCAGTACTTC. It is translated as CASSLYPDSDYEQYF.

The J gene is TRBJ1-1, the V gene TRBV4-2, with D uncertain. CDR1 LGHNA and CDR2 YNFKEQ come from the germline V gene. V shed 1 base and J shed 0 bases, with 9 bases lying between them. The length of the CDR3 is 15 residues. The CDR3 loop is CASSQGSGMNTEAFF. In nucleotides, the CDR3 is TGTGCCAGCAGCCAAGGGTCCGGGATGAACACTGAAGCTTTCTTT.

V gene TRBV19 combines with J gene TRBJ1-6, with 12 bases fitting TRBD1. The V gene's germline CDR1 is LNHDA and CDR2 SQIVND (reference sequence). The CDR3 runs to 15 residues. J lost 7 bases, V lost 7 bases, and 5 bases had no gene match. The CDR3, as DNA: TGTGCCAGTACGACCGGGACAGGGGGCAATTCACCCCTCCACTTT. Protein product: CASTTGTGGNSPLHF.

Remarks on this clonotype: A junction boundary mismatches the germline segment, possibly from a read error. This CDR3 reads CASGTGHSTDTRYF. Written as DNA, the CDR3 is TGTGCCAGCGGGACAGGGCACAGCACAGATACGCGGTATTTT. V usage is TRBV3-1 and J usage is TRBJ2-3; 9 bases agree with TRBD1. Germline V CDR1 and CDR2: LGHDT, YNNKEL (reference sequence). The CDR3 sequence is 14 residues long.

This sequence joins TRBV7-3 and TRBJ2-3; no definite D call. This CDR3 has 16 residues. With 2 bases removed from V and 1 base from J, the gap between germline ends came to 13 bases. Germline V gene lookup returns CDR1 SGHTA and CDR2 FQGTGA. The CDR3 loop is CASSLFPARGTDTQYF. The CDR3 coding sequence is TGTGCCAGCAGCTTATTTCCGGCTAGGGGCACAGATACGCAGTATTTT.

V gene TRBV4-2 combines with J gene TRBJ2-1, with TRBD1 identical over 7 bases. This CDR3 has 14 residues. Unmatched junction bases numbered 8, after V lost 4 bases and J lost 8 bases. Germline assignment: CDR1 LGHNA and CDR2 YNFKEQ. As DNA, the CDR3 is TGTGCCAGCAGCCTACGAGGGGGCAACCATGAGCAGTTCTTC. Protein product: CASSLRGGNHEQFF.

V and J are TRBV29-1 and TRBJ2-3; maybe TRBD1 (6 bases). CDR1 SQVTM and CDR2 ANQGSEA come from the germline V gene. This CDR3 contains 14 residues. Trimming left V 6 bases short and J 3 bases short, with 16 bases between. In DNA form, the CDR3 reads TGCAGCGTGGGTTACAGGGATACGACAGATACGCAGTATTTT. Translation: CSVGYRDTTDTQYF.

J is TRBJ1-4 and V is TRBV20-1; D gene ambiguous. The CDR3 totals 13 residues. Trimming took 5 bases from V and 7 from J, leaving 14 bases between them. Germline lookup yields CDR1 DFQATT and CDR2 SNEGSKA (reference sequence). The CDR3 DNA is TGCAGTGCTCCCGAGCGGCACGGTGAAAAACTGTTTTTT. Translated, it gives CSAPERHGEKLFF.

There are many counts of this clonotype. Here the CDR3 reads CASSSQRGGMETQYF. The CDR3 nucleotides read TGTGCCAGCAGTTCTCAGCGGGGTGGAATGGAGACCCAGTACTTC. V and J are TRBV27 and TRBJ2-5, with 7 bases identical to TRBD2. The CDR3 runs 15 residues. V shed 4 bases and J 5 bases; nucleotides not matched to a gene: 10. Germline assignment: CDR1 MNHEY and CDR2 SMNVEV (reference sequence).